This T cell receptor beta chain appears in the sequencing data of a study of beta chain features in type 1 diabetes. Broader study findings: In these data, an HLA type influence on TCRB rearrangement remained unresolved. Moderate but significant shortening of TCRB CDR3s was recorded in all four CD4+ subsets from Type 1 diabetes patients. A closer apparent resemblance between naive, central memory and Treg TCRB repertoires was seen in patients than in healthy donors. With patients and controls alike, PCR might favor shorter templates to an equal degree.

This CDR3 is built from 15 residues. Trimming shortened V by 4 bases and J by 3 bases, and 18 bases separated the two germline ends. The V gene's germline CDR1 is SQVTM and CDR2 ANQGSEA. As every portion of the isolated RNA was reverse transcribed, the sequencing read expressed TCRB transcripts. Libraries were prepared by immunoSEQ multiplex PCR; TCRdb keeps only in-frame clonotypes and omits some of them. The sample yields about 230,000 clones, 16% seen once. On this clone itself: What it recognizes is unknown.

The TCR sequence derives from a man aged 30 to 45 with type 1 diabetes. The rearrangement joins TRBV29-1 to TRBJ1-1; the D is unclear. Material: naive CD4+ T cells from blood. The CDR3 sequence: CSVGSALAYHTEAFF. In DNA, the CDR3 is TGCAGCGTTGGGTCGGCGCTCGCGTACCACACTGAAGCTTTCTTT.